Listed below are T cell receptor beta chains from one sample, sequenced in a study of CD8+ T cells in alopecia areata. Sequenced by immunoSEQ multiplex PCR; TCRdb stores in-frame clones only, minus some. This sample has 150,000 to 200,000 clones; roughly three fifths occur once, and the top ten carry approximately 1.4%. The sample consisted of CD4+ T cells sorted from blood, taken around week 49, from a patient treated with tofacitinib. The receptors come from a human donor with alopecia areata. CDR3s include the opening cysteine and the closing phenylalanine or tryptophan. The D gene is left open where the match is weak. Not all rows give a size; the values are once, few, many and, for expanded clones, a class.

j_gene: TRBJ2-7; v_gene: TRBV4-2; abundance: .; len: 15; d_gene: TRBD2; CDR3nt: TGTGCCAGCAGCCAAGAGTCCAGCGGGGAATACGAGCAGTACTTC; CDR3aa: CASSQESSGEYEQYF
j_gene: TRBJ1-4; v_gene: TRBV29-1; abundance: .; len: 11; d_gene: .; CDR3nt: TGCAGCGTTCGCGTGGGTGAAAAACTGTTTTTT; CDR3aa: CSVRVGEKLFF
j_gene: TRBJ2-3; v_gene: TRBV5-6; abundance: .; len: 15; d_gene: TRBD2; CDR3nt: TGTGCCAGCAGCTTGCATCAGCGGGGCGTAGATACGCAGTATTTT; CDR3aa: CASSLHQRGVDTQYF
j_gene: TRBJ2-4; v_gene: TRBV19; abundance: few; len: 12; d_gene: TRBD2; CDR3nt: TGTGCCAGTAGTAGCACGGGGGGCATTCAGTACTTC; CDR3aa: CASSSTGGIQYF
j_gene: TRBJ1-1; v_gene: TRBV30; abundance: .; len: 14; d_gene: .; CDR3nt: TGTGCCTGGAGTGAGGTACAGAGAAACACTGAAGCTTTCTTT; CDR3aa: CAWSEVQRNTEAFF
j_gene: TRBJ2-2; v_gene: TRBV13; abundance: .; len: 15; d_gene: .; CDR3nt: TGTGCCAGCAGTAGGAACAGGGCGAACACCGGGGAGCTGTTTTTT; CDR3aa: CASSRNRANTGELFF
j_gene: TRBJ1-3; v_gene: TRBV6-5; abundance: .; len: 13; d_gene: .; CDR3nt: TGTGCCAGCAGTTATTCGCAGGGGAACACCATATATTTT; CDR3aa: CASSYSQGNTIYF
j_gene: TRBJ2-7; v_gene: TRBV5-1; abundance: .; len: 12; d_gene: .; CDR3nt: TGCGCCAGCAGCCCGGACCTGGCCGAGCAGTACTTC; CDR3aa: CASSPDLAEQYF
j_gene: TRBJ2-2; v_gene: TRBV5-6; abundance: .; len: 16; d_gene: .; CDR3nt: TGTGCCAGCAGCTTGTTCGGTCGGACGAACACCGGGGAGCTGTTTTTT; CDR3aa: CASSLFGRTNTGELFF
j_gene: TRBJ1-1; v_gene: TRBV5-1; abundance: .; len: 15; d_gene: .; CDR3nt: TGCGCCAGCAGCTTGGGCCAGGGAAAGGACACTGAAGCTTTCTTT; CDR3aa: CASSLGQGKDTEAFF
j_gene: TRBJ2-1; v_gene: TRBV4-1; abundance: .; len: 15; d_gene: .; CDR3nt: TGCGCCAGCAGCCATTTTGGAGGAGTCAACGAGGAGCAGTTCTTC; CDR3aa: CASSHFGGVNEEQFF
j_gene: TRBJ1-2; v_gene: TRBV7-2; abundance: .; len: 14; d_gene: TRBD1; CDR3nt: TGTGCCAGCAGCTTGGGACAGGGGAGCTATGGCTACACCTTC; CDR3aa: CASSLGQGSYGYTF
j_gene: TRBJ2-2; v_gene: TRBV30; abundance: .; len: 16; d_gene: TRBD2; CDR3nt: TGTGCCTGGAGTATCCAGGCTAGCGGCCACACCGGAGAGCTGTTTTTT; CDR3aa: CAWSIQASGHTGELFF
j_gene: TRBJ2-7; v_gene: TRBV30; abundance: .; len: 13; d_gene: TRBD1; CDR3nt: TGTGCCTGGAGTTGGGACAGGGGTTGGGAGCAGTACTTC; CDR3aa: CAWSWDRGWEQYF
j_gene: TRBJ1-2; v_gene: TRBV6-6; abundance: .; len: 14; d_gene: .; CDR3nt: TGTGCCAGCACCCCAGGCGACAGGAGATATGGCTACACCTTC; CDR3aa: CASTPGDRRYGYTF
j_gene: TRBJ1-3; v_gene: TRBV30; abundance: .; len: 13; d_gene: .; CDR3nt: TGTGCCTGGTGCAGGGATATTGGAAACACCATATATTTT; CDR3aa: CAWCRDIGNTIYF
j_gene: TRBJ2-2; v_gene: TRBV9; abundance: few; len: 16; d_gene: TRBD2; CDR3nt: TGTGCCAGCAGCTCCCGACTAGCGGGGACCACCGGGGAGCTGTTTTTT; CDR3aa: CASSSRLAGTTGELFF
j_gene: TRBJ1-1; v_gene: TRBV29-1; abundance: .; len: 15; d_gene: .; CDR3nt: TGCAGCGTTGCGTTCCACAGCCCCGAACGCACTGAAGCTTTCTTT; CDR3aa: CSVAFHSPERTEAFF
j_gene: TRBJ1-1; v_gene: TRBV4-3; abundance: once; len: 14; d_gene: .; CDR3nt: TGCGCCAGCAGAGCGGGGGCACGGAACACTGAAGCTTTCTTT; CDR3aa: CASRAGARNTEAFF
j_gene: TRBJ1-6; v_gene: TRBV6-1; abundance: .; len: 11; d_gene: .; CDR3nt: TGTGCCAGGGGACATTCCTCACCCCTCCACTTT; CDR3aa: CARGHSSPLHF
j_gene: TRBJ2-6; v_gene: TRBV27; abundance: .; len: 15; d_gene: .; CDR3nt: TGTGCCAGCAGCCTGCTGGGGGCTGGGGCCAACGTCCTGACTTTC; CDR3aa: CASSLLGAGANVLTF
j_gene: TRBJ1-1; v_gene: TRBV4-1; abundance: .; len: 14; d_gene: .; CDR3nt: TGCGCCAGCCGCAACCCTAACAGGGTTTCTGAAGCTTTCTTT; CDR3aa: CASRNPNRVSEAFF
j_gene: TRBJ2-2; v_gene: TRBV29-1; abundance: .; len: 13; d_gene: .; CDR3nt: TGCAGCGTTGAAGATCGGGGGTCAGGGGAGCTGTTTTTT; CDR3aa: CSVEDRGSGELFF